A single sample is the source of the 14 T cell receptor beta chains below, sequenced in a study of blood T cell repertoires in COVID-19. This table comes from immunoSEQ multiplex PCR, and its TCRdb copy is limited to in-frame clones, with some not included. The repertoire includes 150,000 to 180,000 clones, about 80% of them detected once, and less than 30% sits in the top ten. The source material was peripheral blood. These receptors were obtained from a woman aged 55-70 years with acute or convalescent COVID-19.

Only one count was recorded for this clone. The V and J genes are TRBV5-1 and TRBJ2-5, with D tentatively TRBD1 (6 bases). The CDR3 loop spans 14 amino acids. Trimming shortened V by 4 bases and J by 5 bases, and 15 bases separated the two germline ends. Per the germline V gene, CDR1 is SGHRS and CDR2 is YFSETQ. Here the CDR3 reads CASSQQGRRETQYF. Here the CDR3 DNA reads TGCGCCAGCAGCCAGCAGGGGCGCAGGGAGACCCAGTACTTC.

The gene calls are TRBV7-3 and TRBJ1-2; 7 nucleotides match TRBD1. The CDR3 contains 13 residues. Germline V CDR1 and CDR2: SGHTA, FQGTGA. The J segment lost 4 bases and the V segment lost 5 bases, leaving 4 bases of the junction unmatched. The DNA for the CDR3 is TGTGCCAGCAGCCCAGGGGGGTTCTATGGCTACACCTTC. As protein: CASSPGGFYGYTF.

V usage is TRBV5-1 and J usage is TRBJ2-6, with D possibly matching TRBD1 (6 bases). From germline, CDR1 is SGHRS and CDR2 YFSETQ. V lost 4 bases, J lost 0 bases, and 14 bases lay in between. The CDR3 covers 17 residues. The DNA for the CDR3 is TGCGCCAGCAGCCCGGGACACCCGAACTCTGGGGCCAACGTCCTGACTTTC. Encoded protein: CASSPGHPNSGANVLTF.

This chain links TRBV19 with TRBJ2-6, with TRBD1 matching over 7 bases. Germline trimming cut 5 bases from V and 0 bases from J; bases unmatched to any gene: 10. From germline, CDR1 is LNHDA and CDR2 SQIVND (reference sequence). The CDR3 runs to 18 residues. The CDR3 DNA reads as TGTGCCAGTAGTCCACCTCGGACAGGCAGCTCTGGGGCCAACGTCCTGACTTTC. Its translation: CASSPPRTGSSGANVLTF. The full variable domain, rest sourced from reference TRBV19 and TRBJ2-6, is DGGITQSPKYLFRKEGQNVTLSCEQNLNHDAMYWYRQDPGQGLRLIYYSQIVNDFQKGDIAEGYSVSREKKESFPLTVTSAQKNPTAFYLCASSPPRTGSSGANVLTFGAGSRLTVL.

The genes are TRBV19 and TRBJ2-3; D is ambiguous. Trimming removed 1 base from V and 1 base from J, with 9 bases in between. CDR3 length: 15 amino acids. The germline V gene encodes CDR1 LNHDA and CDR2 SQIVND (reference sequence). This CDR3 is CASSIVDSRTDTQYF. The CDR3 bases are TGTGCCAGTAGTATAGTTGACTCCCGCACAGATACGCAGTATTTT.

V is TRBV5-1 and J is TRBJ1-2; perhaps TRBD1 as D (5 bases). V lost 2 bases to trimming and J lost 8 bases, with 13 bases between them. CDR1 and CDR2 (germline): SGHRS, YFSETQ. This CDR3 region has 13 residues. CDR3 nucleotide sequence: TGCGCCAGCAGCTTAGTGGGACTCGGGGGCTACACCTTC. It specifies CASSLVGLGGYTF.

The CDR3 sequence: CASSYQGSYNSPLHF. The CDR3 DNA reads TGTGCCAGCAGCTACCAGGGTTCCTATAATTCACCCCTCCACTTT. V and J are TRBV11-2 and TRBJ1-6; possibly TRBD1 for D (5 bases). The CDR3 is 15 residues long. Germline loops: CDR1 SGHAT, CDR2 FQNNGV. V gave up 4 bases and J gave up 1 base, with 8 bases separating them.

The J gene is TRBJ1-5, the V gene TRBV6-1; D is unclear. Trimming left V 2 bases short and J 5 bases short, with 13 bases between. Germline V gene lookup returns CDR1 MNHNS and CDR2 SASEGT. The CDR3 runs 15 residues. This chain's CDR3 is CASSERWAGDQPQHF. Here the CDR3 DNA reads TGTGCCAGCAGTGAAAGGTGGGCGGGAGATCAGCCCCAGCATTTT.

This chain uses TRBV11-3 with TRBJ2-5; 8 bases match TRBD2. The CDR3 consists of 17 residues. Germline V gene data show CDR1 as SGHNT and CDR2 as YENEEA. With V trimmed by 3 bases and J by 5 bases, 14 bases remained unmatched. CDR3 sequence: CASSLGATAGAGETQYF. The CDR3, as DNA: TGTGCCAGCAGCTTGGGGGCCACAGCGGGGGCAGGGGAGACCCAGTACTTC.

CDR3 sequence: CASSDAGRGNTDTQYF. In DNA form, the CDR3 reads TGTGCCAGTAGTGACGCAGGGAGGGGGAACACAGATACGCAGTATTTT. V and J are TRBV19 and TRBJ2-3; D may be TRBD2 (7 bases). This CDR3 comprises 16 residues. Germline CDR1 is LNHDA and CDR2 is SQIVND (reference sequence). Trimming shortened V by 5 bases and J by 2 bases, and 17 bases separated the two germline ends.

The V gene is TRBV30, the J gene TRBJ1-2; the D is unclear. This CDR3 contains 14 residues. Per the germline V gene, CDR1 is GTSNPN and CDR2 is SVGIG (reference sequence). V was pared by 4 bases and J by 3 bases, with 15 bases between. DNA for the CDR3: TGTGCCTGGAACCGGGATCCGAGTCACTATGGCTACACCTTC. It is translated as CAWNRDPSHYGYTF.

This clone was recorded only once. This rearrangement joins TRBV6-5 to TRBJ1-1; the D gene is possibly TRBD1 (5 bases). V was cut by 2 bases and J by 0 bases, with 13 bases left in between. This CDR3 contains 16 residues. CDR1 and CDR2 (germline): MNHEY, SVGAGI. The CDR3 loop reads CASSYRLGQLNTEAFF. Written as DNA, the CDR3 is TGTGCCAGCAGTTACCGCTTGGGGCAGCTGAACACTGAAGCTTTCTTT.

The V gene is TRBV11-2, the J gene TRBJ2-2; tentatively, D is TRBD2 (6 bases). Germline V gene data show CDR1 as SGHAT and CDR2 as FQNNGV. CDR3 length: 14 residues. Trimming pared 6 bases from V and 3 bases from J, leaving 11 bases between. The CDR3 nucleotides are TGTGCCAGCAGTCCGGGACTTTACACCGGGGAGCTGTTTTTT. Amino acids: CASSPGLYTGELFF.

V gene TRBV24-1 combines with J gene TRBJ2-1, with a tentative D call TRBD1 (6 bases). V lost 3 bases and J 6 bases, leaving 14 bases between the germline ends. Germline-derived CDR1 and CDR2 are KGHDR and SFDVKD. This CDR3 has 15 amino acids. The DNA of the CDR3 is TGTGCCACCAGTGATATTGGGGGCAATATCAATGAGCAGTTCTTC. This translates into CATSDIGGNINEQFF.